This T cell receptor (beta chain) was retrieved from a study of blood T cell repertoires in COVID-19. In the authors' workflow: From reference gene primer amplification, estimates of nucleated cell counts were derived. Sequencing was performed with immunoSEQ multiplex PCR; in TCRdb, only in-frame clones are kept and a portion is missing. The DNA was the basis for D and trimming; V, J and clone size are from that table. The sample comprises over 200,000 clones, approximately 81% of which are singletons, and approximately 18% rests with the top ten. Sequenced input: peripheral blood. This sequence was found in a woman aged 80 or older with active or convalescent COVID-19.

In DNA, the CDR3 is TGTGCCAGCAGTGGAGGGGACGGTTGGATTGGCGACGAACTGTTTTTT. Translated: CASSGGDGWIGDELFF. The chain links TRBV6-6 to TRBJ1-4; possible D gene TRBD1, 5 bases. The V gene's germline CDR1 is MNHNY and CDR2 SVGAGI (reference sequence). V lost 5 bases and J 12 bases, leaving 25 bases between the germline ends. This CDR3 contains 16 residues.